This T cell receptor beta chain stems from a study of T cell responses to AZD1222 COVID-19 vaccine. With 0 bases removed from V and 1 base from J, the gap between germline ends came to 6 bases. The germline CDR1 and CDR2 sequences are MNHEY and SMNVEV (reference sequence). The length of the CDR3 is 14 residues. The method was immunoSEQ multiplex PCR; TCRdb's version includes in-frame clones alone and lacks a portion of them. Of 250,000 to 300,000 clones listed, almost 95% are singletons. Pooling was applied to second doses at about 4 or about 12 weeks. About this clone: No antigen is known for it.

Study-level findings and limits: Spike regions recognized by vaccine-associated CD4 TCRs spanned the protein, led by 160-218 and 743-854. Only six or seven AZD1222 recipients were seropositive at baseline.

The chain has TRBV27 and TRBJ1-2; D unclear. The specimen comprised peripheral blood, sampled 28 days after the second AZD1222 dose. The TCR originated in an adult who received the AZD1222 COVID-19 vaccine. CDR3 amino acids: CASSLSGSNYGYTF. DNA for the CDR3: TGTGCCAGCAGTTTATCGGGCAGTAACTATGGCTACACCTTC.